Below, 28 T cell receptor beta chains from the same sample are listed, as sequenced in a study of cytomegalovirus exposure and HLA in healthy donors. The PCR ran on 60 Vbeta and 13 Jbeta primers. The repertoire was sequenced with immunoSEQ multiplex PCR; TCRdb's copy has only in-frame clones and lacks some. The sample's table shows 130,000 to 150,000 clones. The sequenced sample was PBMCs. The receptor set was obtained from a male donor in good health and CMV-seronegative.

This rearrangement joins TRBV4-3 to TRBJ1-2; a weak D match, TRBD1 (5 bases). The CDR3 runs 16 residues. CDR1 LGHNA and CDR2 YSLEER come from the germline V gene. The V end was cut by 4 bases, the J end by 0 bases, with 15 bases between. DNA of the CDR3: TGCGCCAGCAGCCTCAGCGGGGGGAATTCTAACTATGGCTACACCTTC. Its protein is CASSLSGGNSNYGYTF.

The chain is built from TRBV5-4 and TRBJ2-1; 8 bases match TRBD1. The germline V gene encodes CDR1 SGHNT and CDR2 YYREEE (reference sequence). The junction had 8 bases not matched to a gene; V was cut back by 4 bases and J by 8 bases. The CDR3 runs 14 residues. The CDR3 protein is CASSLPGGGDEQFF. CDR3 nucleotides: TGTGCCAGCAGCCTCCCAGGGGGCGGTGATGAGCAGTTCTTC.

V and J are TRBV11-2 and TRBJ2-7; TRBD1 matches at 9 bases. This CDR3 spans 15 amino acids. Unmatched junction bases numbered 12, after V lost 5 bases and J lost 7 bases. Germline CDR1 reads SGHAT; CDR2 reads FQNNGV. This CDR3 is CASSLRDRERGEQYF. The CDR3 nucleotides are TGTGCCAGCAGCCTGCGGGACAGGGAAAGGGGGGAGCAGTACTTC.

The chain couples TRBV5-8 to TRBJ1-1, with D perhaps matching TRBD1 (5 bases). V was shortened by 0 bases and J by 5 bases, with 11 bases between the two germline ends. The CDR3 is made up of 14 amino acids. Germline loops: CDR1 SGHTS, CDR2 YDEGEE. Here the CDR3 DNA reads TGTGCCAGCAGCTTGGGGGGCAAGGGTACTGAAGCTTTCTTT. Translated: CASSLGGKGTEAFF.

This chain links TRBV30 with TRBJ2-1, with no clear D. V was cut by 3 bases and J by 8 bases, with 8 bases left in between. CDR1 GTSNPN and CDR2 SVGIG come from the germline V gene (reference sequence). The CDR3 length is 11 residues. The CDR3 spells CAWSSQDEQFF. The CDR3 region has the DNA TGTGCCTGGAGCTCCCAGGATGAGCAGTTCTTC.

The chain is built from TRBV5-1 and TRBJ2-3; D uncertain. Germline V lookup: CDR1 SGHRS, CDR2 YFSETQ. This CDR3 spans 11 amino acids. The ends were cut back, 5 bases at V and 2 bases at J, with 3 bases in the middle. The CDR3 sequence: CASRYTDTQYF. In nucleotides, the CDR3 is TGCGCCAGCAGATACACAGATACGCAGTATTTT.

The rearrangement links TRBV29-1 to TRBJ2-1; TRBD1 matches at 10 bases. From germline, CDR1 is SQVTM and CDR2 ANQGSEA. V was clipped by 7 bases and J by 6 bases; unmatched bases: 18. The CDR3 consists of 17 residues. The CDR3 loop is CSARTGTGQGVVNEQFF. In DNA, the CDR3 is TGCAGCGCCCGGACCGGGACTGGACAGGGGGTTGTCAATGAGCAGTTCTTC.

The chain couples TRBV29-1 to TRBJ2-7; D not certain. V dropped 6 bases and J dropped 2 bases, with 8 bases sitting between them. From germline, CDR1 is SQVTM and CDR2 ANQGSEA. The CDR3 is 11 amino acids. This CDR3 reads CSVKSAYEQYF. The CDR3 region has the DNA TGCAGCGTGAAGAGCGCCTACGAGCAGTACTTC.

V gene TRBV7-2 combines with J gene TRBJ2-1; TRBD1 is a possible D gene (6 bases). The CDR3 spans 14 residues. The ends were cut back, 0 bases at V and 6 bases at J, with 9 bases in the middle. Germline-derived CDR1 and CDR2 are SGHTA and FQGNSA. In nucleotides, the CDR3 is TGTGCCAGCAGCTTAGCCGGACAGATCAATGAGCAGTTCTTC. Its translation is CASSLAGQINEQFF.

V and J are TRBV30 and TRBJ2-7; 8 bases align to TRBD1. V lost 4 bases to trimming and J lost 6 bases; unmatched junction nucleotides: 5. CDR1 and CDR2 (germline): GTSNPN, SVGIG (reference sequence). This CDR3 has 12 amino acids. Written as DNA, the CDR3 is TGTGCCTGGACCGACAGGGGTAGCGAGCAGTACTTC. Its protein is CAWTDRGSEQYF.

V is TRBV10-3 and J is TRBJ2-7; D possibly corresponds to TRBD2 (5 bases). The length of the CDR3 is 15 residues. V was clipped by 0 bases and J by 0 bases, with 9 bases between them. Germline-derived CDR1 and CDR2 are ENHRY and SYGVKD. CDR3 loop: CAISESEVRSYEQYF. The DNA of the CDR3 is TGTGCCATCAGTGAGTCGGAGGTCCGCTCCTACGAGCAGTACTTC.

V usage is TRBV2 and J usage is TRBJ2-4; the D gene is possibly TRBD2 (5 bases). Trimming took 6 bases from V and 11 from J, leaving 14 bases between them. Germline CDR1 and CDR2: SNHLY and FYNNEI. The CDR3 is made up of 12 amino acids. In nucleotides, the CDR3 is TGTGCCAGCAGGGTTGACACGGGGTTTCAGTACTTC. Protein: CASRVDTGFQYF.

The chain couples TRBV27 to TRBJ2-5; 8 bases are shared with TRBD2. CDR1 and CDR2 from the germline V gene are MNHEY and SMNVEV (reference sequence). There are 13 residues in the CDR3. With 7 bases clipped from V and 5 bases from J, the junction kept 6 bases outside the gene matches. The CDR3 protein is CASKVWTSETQYF. As DNA, the CDR3 is TGTGCCAGCAAGGTTTGGACTAGCGAGACCCAGTACTTC.

This chain's CDR3 is CASSIRSRGGNEQYF. CDR3 bases: TGTGCCAGTAGTATACGATCAAGGGGTGGGAACGAGCAGTACTTC. The chain joins TRBV19 to TRBJ2-7; a possible D gene is TRBD1 (5 bases). Germline V gives CDR1 LNHDA, CDR2 SQIVND (reference sequence). Trimming took 2 bases from V and 5 from J, leaving 16 bases between them. There are 15 residues in the CDR3.

This chain joins TRBV30 and TRBJ1-2, with TRBD1 as a possible D gene (5 bases). The CDR3 runs to 12 residues. V dropped 4 bases and J dropped 4 bases, with 10 bases sitting between them. Per the germline V gene, CDR1 is GTSNPN and CDR2 is SVGIG (reference sequence). The CDR3 protein is CAWKDSFYGYTF. CDR3 DNA: TGTGCCTGGAAAGACAGTTTCTATGGCTACACCTTC.

The gene calls are TRBV5-1 and TRBJ2-1, with TRBD2 matching over 10 bases. The V and J ends lost 5 bases and 6 bases, in that order; junction bases with no gene match: 5. Germline CDR1 and CDR2: SGHRS and YFSETQ. CDR3 length: 14 residues. In nucleotides, the CDR3 is TGCGCCAGCAGTTCGCTAGCGGGAGTCAATGAGCAGTTCTTC. Amino acid sequence: CASSSLAGVNEQFF.

This chain links TRBV5-4 with TRBJ2-7; TRBD2 aligns across 11 bases. This CDR3 contains 17 residues. V lost 4 bases to trimming and J lost 4 bases; unmatched junction nucleotides: 13. Looked up from germline, CDR1 is SGHNT and CDR2 is YYREEE (reference sequence). CDR3: CASSVGPAGTSGYEQYF. For the CDR3, the DNA is TGTGCCAGCAGCGTAGGACCGGCGGGGACTAGCGGTTACGAGCAGTACTTC.

CDR3 region: CAWSVQRVSSFNQPQHF. CDR3 in DNA: TGTGCCTGGAGTGTACAGAGGGTTTCATCCTTTAATCAGCCCCAGCATTTT. The chain carries TRBV30 and TRBJ1-5; D gene unclear. V was shortened by 0 bases and J by 4 bases, with 19 bases between the two germline ends. From germline, CDR1 is GTSNPN and CDR2 SVGIG (reference sequence). This CDR3 comprises 17 residues.

The rearrangement uses TRBV19 and TRBJ1-6, with TRBD1 matching over 7 bases. CDR3 size: 16 residues. Germline lookup yields CDR1 LNHDA and CDR2 SQIVND (reference sequence). Germline trimming cut 8 bases from V and 14 bases from J; bases unmatched to any gene: 21. CDR3 nucleotide sequence: TGTGCCAGTTCTTCCCCGACAGGGCTCAGCGGTGGGGCCCTCCACTTT. Translated: CASSSPTGLSGGALHF. The variable domain in full, with the rest retrieved from reference TRBV19 and TRBJ1-6, is DGGITQSPKYLFRKEGQNVTLSCEQNLNHDAMYWYRQDPGQGLRLIYYSQIVNDFQKGDIAEGYSVSREKKESFPLTVTSAQKNPTAFYLCASSSPTGLSGGALHFGNGTRLTVT.

The chain joins TRBV28 to TRBJ2-5; TRBD1 might be the D (6 bases). The germline V gene has CDR1 MDHEN and CDR2 SYDVKM. This CDR3 has 12 amino acids. Trimming pared 4 bases from V and 4 bases from J, leaving 7 bases between. The CDR3 coding sequence is TGTGCCAGCAGTTGGGGGCCAGAGACCCAGTACTTC. This sequence encodes CASSWGPETQYF.

The chain couples TRBV5-1 to TRBJ1-2; 10 bases match TRBD1. Germline V gene data show CDR1 as SGHRS and CDR2 as YFSETQ. The V and J ends lost 4 bases and 7 bases, in that order; junction bases with no gene match: 7. This CDR3 is built from 14 residues. The CDR3 region is CASSTPGQGSGYTF. Written as DNA, the CDR3 is TGCGCCAGCAGCACCCCGGGACAGGGGTCTGGCTACACCTTC.

J is TRBJ2-7 and V is TRBV30, with 7 bases fitting TRBD1. The V segment lost 0 bases and the J segment 6 bases; nucleotides outside the gene matches: 8. The CDR3 consists of 14 residues. In germline, CDR1 is GTSNPN, CDR2 SVGIG (reference sequence). CDR3 sequence reads: CAWSVLTGVGEQYF. The CDR3 nucleotides read TGTGCCTGGAGTGTACTAACAGGGGTAGGCGAGCAGTACTTC.

The rearrangement links TRBV18 to TRBJ2-2; D is unclear. Trimming left V 3 bases short and J 3 bases short, with 8 bases between. This CDR3 region has 14 residues. Per germline, CDR1 KGHSH and CDR2 LQKENI. The CDR3 protein is CASSPTQDTGELFF. CDR3 nucleotide sequence: TGTGCCAGCTCACCCACCCAGGACACCGGGGAGCTGTTTTTT.

The chain combines TRBV5-1 with TRBJ2-1; 9 positions match TRBD2. V trimming: 1 base; J trimming: 5 bases; junction bases outside the gene matches: 7. Germline CDR1 SGHRS, CDR2 YFSETQ. The CDR3 loop spans 16 amino acids. CDR3 DNA sequence: TGCGCCAGCAGCTTGTGGGGCGGGAGGGACCACAATGAGCAGTTCTTC. Protein sequence: CASSLWGGRDHNEQFF.

The chain recombines TRBV11-2 with TRBJ1-2; perhaps TRBD1 as D (6 bases). The CDR3 is 14 residues long. Trimming took 5 bases from V and 6 from J, leaving 16 bases between them. Germline CDR1 and CDR2: SGHAT and FQNNGV. The CDR3 region has the DNA TGTGCCAGCAGCAAAGCGGTGTCAGGGGATGGCTACACCTTC. Residues: CASSKAVSGDGYTF.

The chain recombines TRBV29-1 with TRBJ2-7, with D possibly TRBD1 on 5 matching bases. This CDR3 comprises 13 residues. Germline-derived CDR1 and CDR2 are SQVTM and ANQGSEA. V shed 5 bases and J shed 2 bases, with 13 bases lying between them. The CDR3: CSVIDSFAYEQYF. CDR3 coding DNA: TGCAGCGTTATCGACAGCTTCGCCTACGAGCAGTACTTC.

The chain uses TRBV7-2 and TRBJ2-2; 7 nucleotides line up with TRBD2. The germline V gene has CDR1 SGHTA and CDR2 FQGNSA. This CDR3 is built from 16 residues. V was clipped by 3 bases and J by 4 bases; unmatched bases: 8. The CDR3 sequence: CASSFRAGVGTGELFF. The CDR3 nucleotides are TGTGCCAGCAGCTTTAGGGCGGGAGTAGGCACCGGGGAGCTGTTTTTT. The variable domain in full, completed from reference TRBV7-2 and TRBJ2-2, reads GAGVSQSPSNKVTEKGKDVELRCDPISGHTALYWYRQSLGQGLEFLIYFQGNSAPDKSGLPSDRFSAERTGGSVSTLTIQRTQQEDSAVYLCASSFRAGVGTGELFFGEGSRLTVL.

The chain couples TRBV10-2 to TRBJ2-7; 10 positions agree with TRBD2. The CDR3 sequence is 12 residues long. V shed 6 bases, J shed 7 bases, and the junction held 3 bases outside the gene matches. Germline CDR1 is WSHSY and CDR2 is SAAADI. CDR3 in DNA: TGCGCCAGCAGGGGAGCGGGGGGGGAGCAGTACTTC. Residues: CASRGAGGEQYF.